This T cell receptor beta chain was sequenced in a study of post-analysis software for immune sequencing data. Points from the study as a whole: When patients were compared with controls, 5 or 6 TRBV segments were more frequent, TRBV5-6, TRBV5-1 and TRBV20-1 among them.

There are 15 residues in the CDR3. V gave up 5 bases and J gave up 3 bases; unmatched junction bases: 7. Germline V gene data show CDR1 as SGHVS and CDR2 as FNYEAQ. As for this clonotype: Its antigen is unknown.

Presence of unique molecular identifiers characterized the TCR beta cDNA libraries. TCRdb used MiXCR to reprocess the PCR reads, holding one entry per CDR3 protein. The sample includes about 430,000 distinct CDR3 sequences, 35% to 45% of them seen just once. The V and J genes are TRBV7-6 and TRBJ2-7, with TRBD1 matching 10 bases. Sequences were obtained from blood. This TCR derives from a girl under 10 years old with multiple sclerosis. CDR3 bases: TGTGCCAGCAGCAAAGGGACAGGGGCGGACTACGAGCAGTACTTC. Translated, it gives CASSKGTGADYEQYF.